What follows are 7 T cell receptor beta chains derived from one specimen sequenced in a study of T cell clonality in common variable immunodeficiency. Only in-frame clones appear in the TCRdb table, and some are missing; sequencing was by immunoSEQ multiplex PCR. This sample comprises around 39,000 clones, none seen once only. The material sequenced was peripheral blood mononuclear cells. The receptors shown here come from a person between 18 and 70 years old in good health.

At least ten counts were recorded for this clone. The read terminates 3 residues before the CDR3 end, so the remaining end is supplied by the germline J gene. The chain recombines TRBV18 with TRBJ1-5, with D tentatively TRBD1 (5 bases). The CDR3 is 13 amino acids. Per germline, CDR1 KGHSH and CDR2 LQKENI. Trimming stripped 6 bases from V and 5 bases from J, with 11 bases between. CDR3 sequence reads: CASSPTEDQPQHF. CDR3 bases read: TGTGCCAGCTCCCCGACAGAGGATCAGCCC.

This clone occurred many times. The sequenced part of the CDR3 DNA is TGTGCCAGCAGTTACGAGGGGCAGCCC. Translation: CASSYEGQP. The entire CDR3 reads CASSYEGQPQHF. This chain links TRBV12-3 or TRBV12-4 with TRBJ1-5, with TRBD1 as a possible D gene (5 bases). The read is 3 residues too short to cover the CDR3 end, so that end is filled in from the germline J gene. Trimming took 4 bases from V and 7 from J, leaving 8 bases between them. The CDR3 totals 12 residues.

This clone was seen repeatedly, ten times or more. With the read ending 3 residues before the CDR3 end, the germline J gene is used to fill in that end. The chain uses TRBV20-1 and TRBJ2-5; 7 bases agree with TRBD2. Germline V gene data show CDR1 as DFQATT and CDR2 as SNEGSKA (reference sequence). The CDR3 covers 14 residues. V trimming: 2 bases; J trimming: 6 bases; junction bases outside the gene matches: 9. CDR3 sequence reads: CSARPPTGGQTQYF. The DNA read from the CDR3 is TGCAGTGCTAGACCCCCAACGGGGGGACAGACC.

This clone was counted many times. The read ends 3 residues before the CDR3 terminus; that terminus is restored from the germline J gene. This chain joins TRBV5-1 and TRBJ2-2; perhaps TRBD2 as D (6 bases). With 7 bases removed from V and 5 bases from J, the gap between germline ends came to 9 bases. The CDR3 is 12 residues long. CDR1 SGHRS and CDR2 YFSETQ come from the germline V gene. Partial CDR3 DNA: TGCGCCAGCGTGGGGACTACCGGGGAG. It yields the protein CASVGTTGE. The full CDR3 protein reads CASVGTTGELFF.

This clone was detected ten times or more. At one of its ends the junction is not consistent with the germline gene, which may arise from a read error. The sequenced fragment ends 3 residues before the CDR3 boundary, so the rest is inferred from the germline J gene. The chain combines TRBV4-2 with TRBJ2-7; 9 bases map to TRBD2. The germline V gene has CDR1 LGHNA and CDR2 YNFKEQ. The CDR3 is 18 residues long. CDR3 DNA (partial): TGCGCCAGCAGCCAAGATATCGGTTTGACTAGCGGATCTTACGAG. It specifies CASSQDIGLTSGSYE. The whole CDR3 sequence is CASSQDIGLTSGSYEQYF.

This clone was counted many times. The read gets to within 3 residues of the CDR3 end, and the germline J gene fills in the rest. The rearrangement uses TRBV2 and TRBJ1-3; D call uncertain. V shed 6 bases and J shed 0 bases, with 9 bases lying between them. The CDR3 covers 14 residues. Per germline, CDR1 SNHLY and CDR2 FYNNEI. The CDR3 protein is CASRERFSGNTIYF. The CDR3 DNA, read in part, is TGTGCCAGCAGAGAGAGGTTCTCTGGAAACACC.

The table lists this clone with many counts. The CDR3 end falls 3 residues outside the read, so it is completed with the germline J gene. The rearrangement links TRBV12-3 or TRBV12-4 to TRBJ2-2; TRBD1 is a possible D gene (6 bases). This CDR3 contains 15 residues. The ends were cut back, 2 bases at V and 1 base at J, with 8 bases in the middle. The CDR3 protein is CASSLSDRNTGELFF. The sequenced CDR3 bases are TGTGCCAGCAGTTTATCGGACAGGAACACCGGGGAG.